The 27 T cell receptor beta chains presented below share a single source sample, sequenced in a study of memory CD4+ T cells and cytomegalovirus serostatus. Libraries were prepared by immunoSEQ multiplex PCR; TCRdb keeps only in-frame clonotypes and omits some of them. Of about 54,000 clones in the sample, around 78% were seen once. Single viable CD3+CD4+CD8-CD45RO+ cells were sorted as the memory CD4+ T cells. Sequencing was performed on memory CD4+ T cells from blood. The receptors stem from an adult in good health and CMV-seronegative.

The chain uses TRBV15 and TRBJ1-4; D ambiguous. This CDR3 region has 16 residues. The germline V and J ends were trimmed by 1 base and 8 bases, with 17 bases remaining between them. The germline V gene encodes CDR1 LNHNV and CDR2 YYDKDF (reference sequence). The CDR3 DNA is TGTGCCACCAGCAGAGCGTTTGAGGCCCCAGGAGAAAAACTGTTTTTT. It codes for CATSRAFEAPGEKLFF.

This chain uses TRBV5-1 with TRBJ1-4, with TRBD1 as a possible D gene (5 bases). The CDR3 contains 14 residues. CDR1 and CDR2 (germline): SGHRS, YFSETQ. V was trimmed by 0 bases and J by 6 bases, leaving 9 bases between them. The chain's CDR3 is CASSLGGFDEKLFF. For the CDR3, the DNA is TGCGCCAGCAGCTTGGGGGGGTTTGATGAAAAACTGTTTTTT.

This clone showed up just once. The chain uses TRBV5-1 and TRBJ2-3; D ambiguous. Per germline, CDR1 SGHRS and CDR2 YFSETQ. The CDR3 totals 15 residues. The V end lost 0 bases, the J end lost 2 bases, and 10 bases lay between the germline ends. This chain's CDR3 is CASSLASLNTDTQYF. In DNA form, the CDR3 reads TGCGCCAGCAGCTTGGCCAGTCTTAACACAGATACGCAGTATTTT.

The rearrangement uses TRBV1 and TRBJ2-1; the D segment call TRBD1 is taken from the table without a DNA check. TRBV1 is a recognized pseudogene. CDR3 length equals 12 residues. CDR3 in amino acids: CTSSQTFRGKFF. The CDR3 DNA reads TGCACCAGCAGCCAAACCTTTAGGGGTAAGTTCTTC.

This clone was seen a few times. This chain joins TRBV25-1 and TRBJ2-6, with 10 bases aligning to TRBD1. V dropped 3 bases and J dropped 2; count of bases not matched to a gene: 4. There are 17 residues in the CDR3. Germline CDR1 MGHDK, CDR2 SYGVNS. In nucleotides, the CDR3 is TGTGCCAGCAGTGATCGGACAGGGGGTACTGGGGCCAACGTCCTGACTTTC. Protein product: CASSDRTGGTGANVLTF.

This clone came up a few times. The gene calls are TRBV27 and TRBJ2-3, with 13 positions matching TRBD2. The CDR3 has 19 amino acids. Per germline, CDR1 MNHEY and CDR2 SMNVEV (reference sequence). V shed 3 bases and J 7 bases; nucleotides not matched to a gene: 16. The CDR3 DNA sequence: TGTGCCAGCAGTTTCTGGACTAGCGGGAGAGTGGCAACGCTAAATACGCAGTATTTT. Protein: CASSFWTSGRVATLNTQYF.

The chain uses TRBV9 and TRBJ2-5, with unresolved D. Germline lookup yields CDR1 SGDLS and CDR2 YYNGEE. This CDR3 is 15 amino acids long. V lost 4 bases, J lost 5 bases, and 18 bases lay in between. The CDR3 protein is CASSPDWQRPETQYF. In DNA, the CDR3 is TGTGCCAGCAGCCCTGACTGGCAGCGCCCGGAGACCCAGTACTTC.

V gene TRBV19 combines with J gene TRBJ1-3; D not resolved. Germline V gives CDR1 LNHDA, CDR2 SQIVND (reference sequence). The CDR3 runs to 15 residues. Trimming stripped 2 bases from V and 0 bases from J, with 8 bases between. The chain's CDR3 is CASSIITSSGNTIYF. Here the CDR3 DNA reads TGTGCCAGTAGTATAATCACCTCCTCTGGAAACACCATATATTTT.

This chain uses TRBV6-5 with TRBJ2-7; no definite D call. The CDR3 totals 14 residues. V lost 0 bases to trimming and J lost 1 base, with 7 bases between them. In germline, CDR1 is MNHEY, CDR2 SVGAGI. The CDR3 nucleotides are TGTGCCAGCAGTTACTCCCCAACGTCCTACGAGCAGTACTTC. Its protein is CASSYSPTSYEQYF.

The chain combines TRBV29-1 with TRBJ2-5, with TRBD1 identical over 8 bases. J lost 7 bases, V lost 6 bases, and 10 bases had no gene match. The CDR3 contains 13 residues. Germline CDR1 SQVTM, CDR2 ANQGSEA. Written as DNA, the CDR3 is TGCAGCGTCGGGGCAGGGGGCGAGGTGACCCAGTACTTC. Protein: CSVGAGGEVTQYF.

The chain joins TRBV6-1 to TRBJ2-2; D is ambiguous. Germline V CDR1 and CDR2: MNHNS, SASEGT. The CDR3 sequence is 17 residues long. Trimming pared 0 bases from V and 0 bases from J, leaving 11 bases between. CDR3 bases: TGTGCCAGCAGTGAAGCGTGGGGAAGACCGAACACCGGGGAGCTGTTTTTT. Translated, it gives CASSEAWGRPNTGELFF.

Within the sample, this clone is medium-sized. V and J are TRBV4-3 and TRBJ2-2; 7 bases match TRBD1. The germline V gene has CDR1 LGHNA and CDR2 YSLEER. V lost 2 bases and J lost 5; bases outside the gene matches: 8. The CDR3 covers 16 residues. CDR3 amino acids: CASSQLTGLGTGELFF. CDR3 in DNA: TGCGCCAGCAGCCAACTGACAGGGCTGGGTACCGGGGAGCTGTTTTTT.

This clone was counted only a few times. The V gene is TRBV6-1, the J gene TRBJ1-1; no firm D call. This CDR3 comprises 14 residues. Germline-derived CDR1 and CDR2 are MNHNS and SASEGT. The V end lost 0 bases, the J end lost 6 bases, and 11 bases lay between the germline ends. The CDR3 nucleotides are TGTGCCAGCAGTGAAGCGGCCTTAGCGGCTGAAGCTTTCTTT. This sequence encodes CASSEAALAAEAFF.

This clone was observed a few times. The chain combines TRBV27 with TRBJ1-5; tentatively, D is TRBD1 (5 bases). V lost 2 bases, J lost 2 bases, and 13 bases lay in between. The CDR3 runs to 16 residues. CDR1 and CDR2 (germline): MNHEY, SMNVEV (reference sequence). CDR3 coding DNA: TGTGCCAGCAGTTTAAAGGGACCCTCGGGCAATCAGCCCCAGCATTTT. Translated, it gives CASSLKGPSGNQPQHF.

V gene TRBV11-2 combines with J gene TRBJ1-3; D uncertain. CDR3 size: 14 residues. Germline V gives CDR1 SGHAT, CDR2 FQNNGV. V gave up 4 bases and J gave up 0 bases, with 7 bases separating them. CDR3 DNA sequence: TGTGCCAGCAGCTCTCAGTTCTCTGGAAACACCATATATTTT. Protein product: CASSSQFSGNTIYF.

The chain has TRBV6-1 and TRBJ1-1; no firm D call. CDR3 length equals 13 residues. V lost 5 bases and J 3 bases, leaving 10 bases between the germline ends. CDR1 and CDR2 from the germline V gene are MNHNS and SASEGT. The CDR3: CASSRVWDTEAFF. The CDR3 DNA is TGTGCCAGCAGTAGGGTTTGGGACACTGAAGCTTTCTTT.

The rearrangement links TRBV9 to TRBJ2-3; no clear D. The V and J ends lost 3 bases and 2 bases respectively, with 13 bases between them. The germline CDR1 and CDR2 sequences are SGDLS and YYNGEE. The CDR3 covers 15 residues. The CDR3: CASSASANPTDTQYF. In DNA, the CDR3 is TGTGCCAGCAGCGCGTCGGCGAACCCCACAGATACGCAGTATTTT. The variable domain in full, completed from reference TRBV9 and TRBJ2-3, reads DSGVTQTPKHLITATGQRVTLRCSPRSGDLSVYWYQQSLDQGLQFLIQYYNGEERAKGNILERFSAQQFPDLHSELNLSSLELGDSALYFCASSASANPTDTQYFGPGTRLTVL.

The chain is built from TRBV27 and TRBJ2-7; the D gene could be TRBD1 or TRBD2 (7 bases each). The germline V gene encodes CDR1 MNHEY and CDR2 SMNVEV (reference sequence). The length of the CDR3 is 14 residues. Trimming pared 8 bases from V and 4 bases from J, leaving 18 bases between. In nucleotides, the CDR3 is TGTGCCAGCCGTCAGGCAGGGGGGGTGTACGAGCAGTACTTC. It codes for CASRQAGGVYEQYF.

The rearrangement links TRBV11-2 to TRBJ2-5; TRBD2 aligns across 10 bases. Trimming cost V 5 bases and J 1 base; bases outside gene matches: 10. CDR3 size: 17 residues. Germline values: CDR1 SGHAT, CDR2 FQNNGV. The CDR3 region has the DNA TGTGCCAGCAGCCTAGGACTAGCGGCCAGCCTCCAAGAGACCCAGTACTTC. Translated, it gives CASSLGLAASLQETQYF.

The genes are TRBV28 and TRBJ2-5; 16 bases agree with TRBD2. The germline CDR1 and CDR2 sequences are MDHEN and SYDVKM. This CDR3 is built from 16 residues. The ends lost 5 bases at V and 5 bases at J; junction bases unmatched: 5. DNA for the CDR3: TGTGCCAGCAGTCCCCCGGGACTAGCGGGAGGGGAGACCCAGTACTTC. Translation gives CASSPPGLAGGETQYF.

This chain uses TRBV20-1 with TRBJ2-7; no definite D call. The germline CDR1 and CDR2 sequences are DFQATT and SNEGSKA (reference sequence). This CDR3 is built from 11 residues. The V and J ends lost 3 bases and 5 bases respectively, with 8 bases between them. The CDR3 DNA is TGCAGTGCTAGTCCCCTGCACGAGCAGTACTTC. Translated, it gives CSASPLHEQYF.

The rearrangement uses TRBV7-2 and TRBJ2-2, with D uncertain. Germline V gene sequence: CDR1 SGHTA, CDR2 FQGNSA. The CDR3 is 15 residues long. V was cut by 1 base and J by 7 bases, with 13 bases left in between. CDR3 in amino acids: CASSLGGPPGGELFF. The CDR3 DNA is TGTGCCAGCAGCTTAGGAGGTCCTCCCGGCGGGGAGCTGTTTTTT.

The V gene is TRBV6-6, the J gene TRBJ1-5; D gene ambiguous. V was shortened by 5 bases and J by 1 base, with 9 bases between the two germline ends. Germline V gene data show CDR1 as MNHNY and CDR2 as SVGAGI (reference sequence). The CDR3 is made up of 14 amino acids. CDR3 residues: CASSRVDSNQPQHF. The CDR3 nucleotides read TGTGCCAGCAGTCGAGTGGACAGCAATCAGCCCCAGCATTTT.

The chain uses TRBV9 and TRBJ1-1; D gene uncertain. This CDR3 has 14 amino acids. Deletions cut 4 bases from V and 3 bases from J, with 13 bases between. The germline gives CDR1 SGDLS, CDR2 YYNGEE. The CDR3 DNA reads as TGTGCCAGCAGCCCCTATCGGCGGGACACTGAAGCTTTCTTT. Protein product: CASSPYRRDTEAFF.

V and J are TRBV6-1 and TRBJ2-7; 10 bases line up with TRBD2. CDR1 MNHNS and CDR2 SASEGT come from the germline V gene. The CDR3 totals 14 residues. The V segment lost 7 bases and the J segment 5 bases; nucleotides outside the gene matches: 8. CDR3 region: CASIGAGGFHEQYF. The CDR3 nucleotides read TGTGCCAGCATTGGAGCGGGAGGGTTCCACGAGCAGTACTTC.

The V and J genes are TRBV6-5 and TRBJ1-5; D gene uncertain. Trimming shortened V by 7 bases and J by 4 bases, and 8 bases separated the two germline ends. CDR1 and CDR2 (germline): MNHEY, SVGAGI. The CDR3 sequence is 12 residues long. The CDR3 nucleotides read TGTGCCAGCAAAGCGGGTAATCAGCCCCAGCATTTT. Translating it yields CASKAGNQPQHF.

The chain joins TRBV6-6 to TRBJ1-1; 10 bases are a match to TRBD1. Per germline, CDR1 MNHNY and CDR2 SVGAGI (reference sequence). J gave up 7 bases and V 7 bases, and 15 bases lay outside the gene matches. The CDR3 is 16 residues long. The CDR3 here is CASIPRLTGGEGEAFF. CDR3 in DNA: TGTGCCAGCATTCCCCGTCTGACAGGGGGCGAGGGTGAAGCTTTCTTT.